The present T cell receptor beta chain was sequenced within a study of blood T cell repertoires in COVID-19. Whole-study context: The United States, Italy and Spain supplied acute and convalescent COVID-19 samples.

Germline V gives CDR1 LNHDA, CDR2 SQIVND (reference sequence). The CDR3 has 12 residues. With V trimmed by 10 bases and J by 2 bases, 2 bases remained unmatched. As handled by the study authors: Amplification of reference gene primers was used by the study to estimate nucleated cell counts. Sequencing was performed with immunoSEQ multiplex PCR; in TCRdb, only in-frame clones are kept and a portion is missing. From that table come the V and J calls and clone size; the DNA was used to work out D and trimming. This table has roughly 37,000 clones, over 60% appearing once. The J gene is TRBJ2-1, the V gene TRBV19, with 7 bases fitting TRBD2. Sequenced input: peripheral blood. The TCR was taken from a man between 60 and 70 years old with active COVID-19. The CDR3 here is CATSGTYNEQFF. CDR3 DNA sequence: TGTGCCACAAGCGGGACCTACAATGAGCAGTTCTTC.